Below, 26 T cell receptor beta chains from the same sample are listed, as sequenced in a study of T-cell reconstitution after alpha-beta-depleted transplantation in children. It was with unique molecular identifiers that the TCRbeta library was prepared. TCRdb recomputed calls from the PCR reads with MiXCR, one row per CDR3 protein. The sample lists more than 500,000 distinct CDR3 sequences, around 10% occurring once. Sequenced here: PBMCs, mostly from graft donor cells, sampled 180 days after TCRalphabeta/CD19-depleted stem cell transplant. These receptor sequences come from a female patient aged 2-9 years who had a stem cell transplant for aplastic anemia, so the T cells may come from the graft donor.

The table lists this clonotype with a few counts. The V and J genes are TRBV4-2 and TRBJ2-3; D not certain. Germline V gene lookup returns CDR1 LGHNA and CDR2 YNFKEQ. The CDR3 runs to 12 residues. The V end was cut by 0 bases, the J end by 5 bases, with 3 bases between. The CDR3 coding sequence is TGTGCCAGCAGCCAAGAGAAAGATACGCAGTATTTT. This gives the protein CASSQEKDTQYF.

The chain is built from TRBV20-1 and TRBJ1-5; D gene uncertain. Per the germline V gene, CDR1 is DFQATT and CDR2 is SNEGSKA (reference sequence). CDR3 length: 14 residues. The V gene lost 0 bases and the J gene lost 6 bases, with 12 bases spanning the gap. The CDR3 DNA sequence: TGCAGTGCTAGAGATGGGGAGGTAGCTCAGCCCCAGCATTTT. Its protein product is CSARDGEVAQPQHF.

This clonotype was detected a few times. V gene TRBV4-3 combines with J gene TRBJ2-5, with 8 positions matching TRBD1. Per the germline V gene, CDR1 is LGHNA and CDR2 is YSLEER. Trimming cost V 0 bases and J 4 bases; bases outside gene matches: 13. The CDR3 totals 18 residues. CDR3 protein: CASSQDGGAGGRSETQYF. The CDR3 DNA reads as TGCGCCAGCAGCCAAGATGGTGGGGCAGGGGGCAGGTCAGAGACCCAGTACTTC.

A remark on this clonotype: A much more abundant neighbour one base away suggests this may be a read error. The chain uses TRBV29-1 and TRBJ2-2, with 7 positions matching TRBD2. The CDR3 consists of 16 residues. CDR1 is SQVTM, CDR2 ANQGSEA, per germline. The junction had 16 bases not matched to a gene; V was cut back by 4 bases and J by 8 bases. The CDR3 is CSVGTWRELIKGELFF. In DNA, the CDR3 is TGCAGCGTTGGAACCTGGCGGGAGTTAATTAAGGGGGAGCTGTTTTTT.

This clonotype showed up just a few times. The chain employs TRBV5-5 and TRBJ2-3; D not resolved. With 2 bases removed from V and 4 bases from J, the gap between germline ends came to 8 bases. The CDR3 totals 13 residues. CDR1 and CDR2 (germline): SGHKS, YYEKEE (reference sequence). The CDR3 nucleotides are TGTGCCAGCAGCTTTGAGGTGCCAGATACGCAGTATTTT. Translation gives CASSFEVPDTQYF.

This clonotype was counted only a few times. The chain links TRBV4-1 to TRBJ1-5; the match to TRBD1 covers 8 bases. The CDR3 is 16 amino acids. V shed 0 bases and J 4 bases; nucleotides not matched to a gene: 5. Germline-derived CDR1 and CDR2 are MGHRA and YSYEKL. The CDR3 reads CASSQDNRGRNQPQHF. Here the CDR3 DNA reads TGCGCCAGCAGCCAAGATAACAGGGGGAGGAATCAGCCCCAGCATTTT.

In nucleotides, the CDR3 is TGCAGTGCCTCCTATGGACAGGGGGGATATGGCTACACCTTC. It specifies CSASYGQGGYGYTF. The rearrangement links TRBV20-1 to TRBJ1-2; 10 nucleotides match TRBD1. V shed 6 bases and J 5 bases; nucleotides not matched to a gene: 9. Germline loops: CDR1 DFQATT, CDR2 SNEGSKA (reference sequence). The CDR3 totals 14 residues.

The chain recombines TRBV5-1 with TRBJ2-1; no clear D. Trimming cost V 7 bases and J 2 bases, with 13 bases left between them. Germline V gene lookup returns CDR1 SGHRS and CDR2 YFSETQ. The CDR3 spans 14 residues. The CDR3 nucleotides are TGCGCCAGCCTTGCGGACGAAGCCTACAATGAGCAGTTCTTC. This codes for CASLADEAYNEQFF.

In this sample, this clonotype turned up a few times. The V and J genes are TRBV20-1 and TRBJ2-3; 13 nucleotides align to TRBD2. V gave up 5 bases and J gave up 4 bases; unmatched junction bases: 9. Germline V gene sequence: CDR1 DFQATT, CDR2 SNEGSKA (reference sequence). There are 16 residues in the CDR3. CDR3 coding DNA: TGCAGTGCTGGGCGACTAGCGGGAGGTCTCTCAGATACGCAGTATTTT. Protein: CSAGRLAGGLSDTQYF.

This clonotype was counted many times. This chain joins TRBV12-3 or TRBV12-4 and TRBJ1-6; 8 nucleotides align to TRBD1. This CDR3 region has 14 residues. Unmatched junction bases numbered 1, after V lost 4 bases and J lost 5 bases. CDR3 amino acids: CASSSTGDNSPLHF. As DNA, the CDR3 is TGTGCCAGCAGTTCGACAGGGGATAATTCACCCCTCCACTTT.

The chain recombines TRBV4-1 with TRBJ2-3; D possibly matches TRBD1 or TRBD2 (5 bases each). Trimming took 0 bases from V and 2 from J, leaving 9 bases between them. The CDR3 extends over 15 amino acids. CDR1 MGHRA and CDR2 YSYEKL come from the germline V gene. This chain's CDR3 is CASSQEGTFTDTQYF. For the CDR3, the DNA is TGCGCCAGCAGCCAAGAGGGGACCTTCACAGATACGCAGTATTTT.

The chain uses TRBV5-6 and TRBJ2-4, with D perhaps TRBD1 (7 bases). CDR1 is SGHDT, CDR2 YYEEEE, per germline. V lost 5 bases and J 3 bases, leaving 24 bases between the germline ends. The CDR3 spans 18 residues. Written as DNA, the CDR3 is TGTGCCAGCAGGTGTATAAGGCGGGGACAGAGTTTCAAAAACATTCAGTACTTC. Translation gives CASRCIRRGQSFKNIQYF.

The genes are TRBV21-1 and TRBJ2-1; the table's D call, TRBD2, was not checked against the DNA. TRBV21-1 is noted as a pseudogene. The CDR3 runs to 16 residues. CDR3 loop: CASSKVGREYQTGRFF. Written as DNA, the CDR3 is TGTGCCAGCAGCAAAGTTGGGCGGGAGTATCAGACGGGGCGGTTCTTC.

The genes are TRBV10-3 and TRBJ2-1; D gene ambiguous. The CDR3 length is 16 residues. The ends were cut back, 0 bases at V and 10 bases at J, with 19 bases in the middle. Germline CDR1 reads ENHRY; CDR2 reads SYGVKD. In DNA, the CDR3 is TGTGCCATCAGTGAGTCCGTGGACCGGTCGGCAAGCGAGCAGTTCTTC. Protein: CAISESVDRSASEQFF.

This clonotype was picked up a small number of times. The chain couples TRBV7-3 to TRBJ2-1; 13 nucleotides match TRBD2. The germline V gene has CDR1 SGHTA and CDR2 FQGTGA. V lost 4 bases and J lost 7; bases outside the gene matches: 7. The CDR3 is made up of 16 amino acids. CDR3 amino acids: CASSYTGTSGINEQFF. The CDR3 DNA reads TGTGCCAGCAGCTACACCGGGACTAGCGGGATAAATGAGCAGTTCTTC. The variable domain in full, completed from reference TRBV7-3 and TRBJ2-1, reads GAGVSQTPSNKVTEKGKYVELRCDPISGHTALYWYRQSLGQGPEFLIYFQGTGAADDSGLPNDRFFAVRPEGSVSTLKIQRTERGDSAVYLCASSYTGTSGINEQFFGPGTRLTVL.

This clonotype was seen only a few times. The V and J genes are TRBV6-2 or TRBV6-3 and TRBJ2-3, with 10 bases identical to TRBD2. CDR1 MNHEY and CDR2 SVGEGT come from the germline V gene. This CDR3 region has 15 residues. V dropped 10 bases and J dropped 4; count of bases not matched to a gene: 11. CDR3 sequence reads: CAIRILAGGSDTQYF. The DNA of the CDR3 is TGTGCCATTAGGATATTAGCGGGAGGATCAGATACGCAGTATTTT.

The V gene is TRBV11-2, the J gene TRBJ2-2; 9 bases align to TRBD2. V trimming: 5 bases; J trimming: 9 bases; junction bases outside the gene matches: 7. The CDR3 runs to 14 residues. Germline-derived CDR1 and CDR2 are SGHAT and FQNNGV. The CDR3 spells CASSPGTSLRELFF. The CDR3 DNA reads TGTGCCAGCAGCCCGGGGACTAGCCTTCGGGAGCTGTTTTTT.

This clonotype was seen a handful of times. The chain joins TRBV11-2 to TRBJ1-2, with D possibly being TRBD1 (5 bases). There are 17 residues in the CDR3. V was shortened by 2 bases and J by 2 bases, with 18 bases between the two germline ends. Germline V gene sequence: CDR1 SGHAT, CDR2 FQNNGV. The CDR3 DNA is TGTGCCAGCAGCTTATTACCCAGACCGGGACTCAACTATGGCTACACCTTC. This encodes CASSLLPRPGLNYGYTF.

This chain joins TRBV20-1 and TRBJ2-5; D may be TRBD2 (6 bases). Germline CDR1 and CDR2: DFQATT and SNEGSKA (reference sequence). The CDR3 spans 13 residues. The CDR3 bases are TGCAGCACCCCCCGGGACTCTCAAGAGACCCAGTACTTC. Its translation is CSTPRDSQETQYF.

This clonotype was counted between two and nine times. The chain joins TRBV27 to TRBJ2-6, with 7 positions matching TRBD1. Trimming at V came to 5 bases and at J to 6 bases, leaving 16 bases not matched to a gene. There are 18 residues in the CDR3. In germline, CDR1 is MNHEY, CDR2 SMNVEV (reference sequence). CDR3 nucleotides: TGTGCCAGCAGTCCATTGAATCAGGGGGTTCTAAAGGCCAACGTCCTGACTTTC. Translated, it gives CASSPLNQGVLKANVLTF.

This clonotype was seen more than once but under ten times. The gene calls are TRBV28 and TRBJ2-7; D gene uncertain. The CDR3 loop spans 16 amino acids. The V and J ends lost 5 bases and 2 bases respectively, with 19 bases between them. CDR1 and CDR2 (germline): MDHEN, SYDVKM. The CDR3 sequence is CASSPTWVWAPYEQYF. The CDR3 DNA sequence: TGTGCCAGCAGTCCGACGTGGGTGTGGGCCCCCTACGAGCAGTACTTC.

This clonotype appeared many times. This chain joins TRBV6-4 and TRBJ2-3, with 8 bases aligning to TRBD2. The ends lost 5 bases at V and 1 base at J; junction bases unmatched: 5. This CDR3 region has 15 residues. From germline, CDR1 is MRHNA and CDR2 SNTAGT. The CDR3 nucleotides read TGTGCCAGCAGTCTTAGCGGGGCTGGCACAGATACGCAGTATTTT. This gives the protein CASSLSGAGTDTQYF.

This clonotype was counted once. This chain links TRBV29-1 with TRBJ2-5; D is perhaps TRBD2 (5 bases). V lost 4 bases and J lost 2, with 14 bases in between. The length of the CDR3 is 14 residues. From germline, CDR1 is SQVTM and CDR2 ANQGSEA. The CDR3 DNA sequence: TGCAGCGTTGGACCGAAGCGAGGGCAAGAGACCCAGTACTTC. Its protein product is CSVGPKRGQETQYF. Supplemented by reference TRBV29-1 and TRBJ2-5, the full variable domain reads SAVISQKPSRDICQRGTSLTIQCQVDSQVTMMFWYRQQPGQSLTLIATANQGSEATYESGFVIDKFPISRPNLTFSTLTVSNMSPEDSSIYLCSVGPKRGQETQYFGPGTRLLVL.

The rearrangement links TRBV7-2 to TRBJ2-7; TRBD2 matches 7 bases. The J segment lost 2 bases and the V segment lost 4 bases, leaving 8 bases of the junction unmatched. CDR1 is SGHTA and CDR2 is FQGNSA in the germline V gene. The CDR3 length is 15 residues. Here the CDR3 reads CASSYGPGGPYEQYV. The CDR3 DNA sequence: TGTGCCAGCAGCTACGGACCGGGGGGACCCTACGAGCAGTACGTC.

The chain couples TRBV19 to TRBJ1-5, with D hard to call. The CDR3 extends over 16 amino acids. Germline V CDR1 and CDR2: LNHDA, SQIVND (reference sequence). The V and J ends lost 0 bases and 0 bases respectively, with 9 bases between them. CDR3 nucleotide sequence: TGTGCCAGTAGTATAGATGGGCGGAATAGCAATCAGCCCCAGCATTTT. Translation: CASSIDGRNSNQPQHF. The full variable domain, with the rest looked up from reference TRBV19 and TRBJ1-5, is DGGITQSPKYLFRKEGQNVTLSCEQNLNHDAMYWYRQDPGQGLRLIYYSQIVNDFQKGDIAEGYSVSREKKESFPLTVTSAQKNPTAFYLCASSIDGRNSNQPQHFGDGTRLSIL.

This chain uses TRBV18 with TRBJ2-3; D ambiguous. Germline CDR1 reads KGHSH; CDR2 reads LQKENI. This CDR3 is built from 16 residues. With 0 bases removed from V and 0 bases from J, the gap between germline ends came to 10 bases. The CDR3 loop reads CASSPPGLESTDTQYF. The CDR3 region has the DNA TGTGCCAGCTCACCACCCGGCCTCGAAAGCACAGATACGCAGTATTTT.